The 19 T cell receptor beta chains listed next were all sequenced from one sample in a study of molecular identifiers for immune sequencing clone quantification. TCRdb re-called the PCR reads with MiXCR, one entry per CDR3 protein. The sample has under 800,000 distinct CDR3 sequences, 25% seen once. The sequencing sample was made of naive CD8+ T cells from blood, with Jurkat cell RNA spiked in. Subset described: FACS-sorted CD8+CD4-CCR7+CD45RA+ naive T cells. The receptors originated from a human donor in good health. Some libraries in this study had Jurkat cell RNA spiked in.

For the CDR3, the DNA is TGTGCCAGTAGTGCCACTAGCGTCGAGACCCAGTACTTC. Translating gives CASSATSVETQYF. The V gene is TRBV19, the J gene TRBJ2-5, with 7 bases matching TRBD2. CDR3 length: 13 amino acids. Trimming removed 5 bases from V and 5 bases from J; junction bases left unmatched: 5. From germline, CDR1 is LNHDA and CDR2 SQIVND (reference sequence). Full variable domain (rest looked up from reference TRBV19 and TRBJ2-5): DGGITQSPKYLFRKEGQNVTLSCEQNLNHDAMYWYRQDPGQGLRLIYYSQIVNDFQKGDIAEGYSVSREKKESFPLTVTSAQKNPTAFYLCASSATSVETQYFGPGTRLLVL.

This chain connects TRBV12-3 or TRBV12-4 to TRBJ1-2; 7 bases are a match to TRBD1. This CDR3 comprises 13 residues. V lost 6 bases and J lost 3; bases outside the gene matches: 4. The CDR3 protein is CASSQGTDYGYTF. In DNA, the CDR3 is TGTGCCAGCAGCCAAGGGACAGACTATGGCTACACCTTC.

With regard to this clonotype: At one end, the junction sequence differs from germline, possibly due to a read error. The genes are TRBV5-6 and TRBJ2-4; the D gene is possibly TRBD1 (5 bases). CDR3 length: 15 amino acids. CDR1 SGHDT and CDR2 YYEEEE come from the germline V gene. The CDR3 sequence is CASSFSRVAMNIQYF. DNA for the CDR3: TGTGCGAGCAGCTTTTCCAGGGTAGCCATGAACATTCAGTACTTC.

Points on this clonotype: This may be a read error: a much more frequent sequence differs by one nucleotide. This rearrangement joins TRBV4-1 to TRBJ1-1; D is ambiguous. Germline CDR1 reads MGHRA; CDR2 reads YSYEKL. This CDR3 is built from 16 residues. For the CDR3, the DNA is TGCGCCAGCAGCCAACCCCCCGCCAGGATGAACCCTGAAGCTTTCTTT. Amino acids: CASSQPPARMNPEAFF.

On this clonotype: A much larger clone lies a single base off, so this may be a read error. The rearrangement joins TRBV20-1 to TRBJ1-1; D is undetermined. V dropped 5 bases and J dropped 4 bases, with 14 bases sitting between them. Germline values: CDR1 DFQATT, CDR2 SNEGSKA (reference sequence). This CDR3 spans 13 amino acids. Here the CDR3 reads CSASGGRGTEAFF. CDR3 DNA sequence: TGCAGTGCTTCCGGCGGACGCGGCACTGAAGCTTTCTTT.

A note on this clonotype: This may be a read error: a much more frequent sequence differs by one nucleotide. This sequence joins TRBV27 and TRBJ2-2; a possible D gene is TRBD2 (5 bases). The germline V gene encodes CDR1 MNHEY and CDR2 SMNVEV (reference sequence). This CDR3 has 14 amino acids. CDR3 in DNA: TGTGCCAGCTCCGGGAACCCGAACGCCGGGGAGCTGTTTTTT. It specifies CASSGNPNAGELFF.

This clonotype is a singleton in its sample. Since no conserved phenylalanine or tryptophan closes the CDR3, a read error is the likely cause. The chain links TRBV4-3 to TRBJ2-3, with 8 bases that match TRBD1. This CDR3 is built from 17 residues. CDR1 and CDR2 from the germline V gene are LGHNA and YSLEER. The CDR3 loop reads CASSQDGAGQGTDAQYL. As DNA, the CDR3 is TGCGCCAGCAGCCAAGACGGGGCAGGACAGGGTACAGATGCGCAGTATCTT.

V is TRBV7-6 and J is TRBJ1-1, with 8 bases identical to TRBD1. With 3 bases clipped from V and 5 bases from J, the junction kept 8 bases outside the gene matches. CDR3 size: 15 residues. Per germline, CDR1 SGHVS and CDR2 FNYEAQ. The CDR3 spells CASSLTTGGLTEAFF. CDR3 DNA: TGTGCCAGCAGCTTGACCACAGGGGGGCTGACTGAAGCTTTCTTT. Together with reference TRBV7-6 and TRBJ1-1, the CDR3 gives the full variable domain: GAGVSQSPRYKVTKRGQDVALRCDPISGHVSLYWYRQALGQGPEFLTYFNYEAQQDKSGLPNDRFSAERPEGSISTLTIQRTEQRDSAMYRCASSLTTGGLTEAFFGQGTRLTVV.

This clonotype was seen once. This chain connects TRBV29-1 to TRBJ2-3; 7 bases align to TRBD1. CDR1 and CDR2 (germline): SQVTM, ANQGSEA. The CDR3 length is 16 residues. V was pared by 3 bases and J by 4 bases, with 13 bases of the junction left unmatched. CDR3 amino acids: CSVDDLGQAGPDTQYF. The CDR3 coding sequence is TGCAGCGTTGATGATCTAGGACAGGCGGGCCCAGATACGCAGTATTTT.

The DNA of the CDR3 is TGTGCCAGCAGCCAAGATGAGGACGGAACGAACACCGGGGAGCTGTTTTTT. Translating it yields CASSQDEDGTNTGELFF. The V call is TRBV3-1, the J call TRBJ2-2, with D uncertain. V dropped 0 bases and J dropped 0 bases, with 11 bases sitting between them. The CDR3 sequence is 17 residues long. Germline loops: CDR1 LGHDT, CDR2 YNNKEL (reference sequence). The full variable domain, with the rest looked up from reference TRBV3-1 and TRBJ2-2, is DTAVSQTPKYLVTQMGNDKSIKCEQNLGHDTMYWYKQDSKKFLKIMFSYNNKELIINETVPNRFSPKSPDKAHLNLHINSLELGDSAVYFCASSQDEDGTNTGELFFGEGSRLTVL.

This clonotype was found many times. The CDR3 DNA reads TGTGCCAGCAGCCGAATTTGGGGGCGCGGGAACACTGAAGCTTTCTTT. Translating it yields CASSRIWGRGNTEAFF. The chain recombines TRBV12-3 or TRBV12-4 with TRBJ1-1; D possibly corresponds to TRBD1 (6 bases). Between the trimmed V and J ends, which lost 6 bases and 1 base, there was a span of 18 bases. This CDR3 has 16 residues.

The chain joins TRBV11-2 to TRBJ1-1; TRBD1 agrees at 9 bases. The ends lost 5 bases at V and 5 bases at J; junction bases unmatched: 9. CDR1 is SGHAT, CDR2 FQNNGV, per germline. This CDR3 region has 15 residues. CDR3 sequence reads: CASSTYRGRRTEAFF. CDR3 in DNA: TGTGCCAGCAGCACCTACAGGGGGCGCCGGACTGAAGCTTTCTTT.

Comment on this clonotype: One junction end does not reproduce the germline sequence, and a read error may be involved. The gene calls are TRBV19 and TRBJ1-1; no clear D gene. Germline CDR1 is LNHDA and CDR2 is SQIVND (reference sequence). The CDR3 contains 16 residues. CDR3 nucleotide sequence: TGTGCCAGTAGTATTGCTCCAGACGGAAAGGGTACTGACGCTTTCTTT. Its protein is CASSIAPDGKGTDAFF.

CDR3 sequence reads: CASSLAMNWGTEAFF. The CDR3 region has the DNA TGTGCCAGCAGCTTAGCGATGAATTGGGGGACTGAAGCTTTCTTT. V and J are TRBV7-9 and TRBJ1-1, with a tentative D call TRBD1 (5 bases). The V end was cut by 0 bases, the J end by 5 bases, with 13 bases between. The CDR3 length is 15 residues. The germline gives CDR1 SEHNR, CDR2 FQNEAQ (reference sequence).

This clonotype was recorded at least ten times. The chain recombines TRBV4-3 with TRBJ2-3; 8 bases map to TRBD2. Germline CDR1 reads LGHNA; CDR2 reads YSLEER. V trimming: 0 bases; J trimming: 4 bases; junction bases outside the gene matches: 6. The CDR3 spans 16 residues. The CDR3, as DNA: TGCGCCAGCAGCCAAGATTTGGTAGCGGGACCAGATACGCAGTATTTT. Its protein is CASSQDLVAGPDTQYF.

The V call is TRBV7-9, the J call TRBJ2-5; TRBD2 agrees at 9 bases. The J segment lost 3 bases and the V segment lost 0 bases, leaving 8 bases of the junction unmatched. Germline V gives CDR1 SEHNR, CDR2 FQNEAQ (reference sequence). The CDR3 is 17 residues long. The CDR3 nucleotides are TGTGCCAGCAGCTTAGCGCGCGCTAGCGGGAAGGAAGAGACCCAGTACTTC. This gives the protein CASSLARASGKEETQYF.

The chain combines TRBV5-1 with TRBJ2-3; 7 bases line up with TRBD2. J lost 0 bases, V lost 0 bases, and 7 bases had no gene match. This CDR3 spans 17 amino acids. The germline gives CDR1 SGHRS, CDR2 YFSETQ. The CDR3 DNA reads TGCGCCAGCAGCTTGGACGGGGCGGGGGTGAGCACAGATACGCAGTATTTT. This codes for CASSLDGAGVSTDTQYF.

This clonotype was seen at least ten times. The chain employs TRBV7-2 and TRBJ2-7; tentatively, D is TRBD2 (5 bases). CDR3 length: 16 residues. Germline CDR1 SGHTA, CDR2 FQGNSA. Between the trimmed V and J ends, which lost 1 base and 4 bases, there was a span of 17 bases. CDR3 residues: CASSLDLSDSGYEQYF. In DNA, the CDR3 is TGTGCCAGCAGCTTAGATTTATCGGATTCGGGGTACGAGCAGTACTTC.

CDR3: CASSLGELEAFF. CDR3 bases: TGTGCCAGCAGCTTGGGGGAGCTTGAAGCTTTCTTT. This rearrangement joins TRBV7-8 to TRBJ1-1, with D perhaps TRBD1 (5 bases). With 3 bases removed from V and 7 bases from J, the gap between germline ends came to 9 bases. Per germline, CDR1 SGHVS and CDR2 FQNEAQ. The CDR3 has 12 residues.